This TCR beta chain was recorded in a study of blood T cells in healthy people across ages. Germline V gene sequence: CDR1 MNHEY, CDR2 SVGAGI. V dropped 6 bases and J dropped 2; count of bases not matched to a gene: 3. CDR3 length: 14 amino acids. Per individual sample, total RNA of at least 5.5 micrograms was extracted. It was with a sample-barcoded 5' primer and a J-beta primer mix that a second PCR of about 6 to 12 cycles was run. MiXCR was run by TCRdb on the 5' RACE reads, yielding one entry per CDR3 protein. The data show over 750,000 distinct CDR3 sequences, approximately 25% seen once. This sample also belongs to another study, concerning T cells of mothers and their children.

Specimen: blood. The rearrangement uses TRBV6-5 and TRBJ2-1; 8 nucleotides match TRBD1. The source of this sequence is a boy between 10 and 17 years old in good health. The DNA of the CDR3 is TGTGCCAGCAGCCGGGACAGGCCCTACAATGAGCAGTTCTTC. This codes for CASSRDRPYNEQFF.